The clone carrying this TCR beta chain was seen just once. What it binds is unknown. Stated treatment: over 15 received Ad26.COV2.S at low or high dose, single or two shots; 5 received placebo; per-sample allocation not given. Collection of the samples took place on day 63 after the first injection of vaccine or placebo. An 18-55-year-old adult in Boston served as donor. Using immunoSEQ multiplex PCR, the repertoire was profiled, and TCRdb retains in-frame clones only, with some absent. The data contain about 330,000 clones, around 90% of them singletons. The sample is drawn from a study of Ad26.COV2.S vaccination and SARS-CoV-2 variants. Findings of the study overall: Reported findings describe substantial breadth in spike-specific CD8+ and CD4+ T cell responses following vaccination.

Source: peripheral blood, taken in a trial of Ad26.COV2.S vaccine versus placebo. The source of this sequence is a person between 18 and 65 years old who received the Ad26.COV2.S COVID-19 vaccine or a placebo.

CDR3 residues: CASSPDNQETQYF. In nucleotides, the CDR3 is TGTGCCAGCTCACCGGACAACCAAGAGACCCAGTACTTC. The rearrangement uses TRBV18 and TRBJ2-5; D is perhaps TRBD1 (5 bases). The CDR3 totals 13 residues. V dropped 3 bases and J dropped 0 bases, with 5 bases sitting between them. The germline V gene encodes CDR1 KGHSH and CDR2 LQKENI. Full variable domain (rest looked up from reference TRBV18 and TRBJ2-5): NAGVMQNPRHLVRRRGQEARLRCSPMKGHSHVYWYRQLPEEGLKFMVYLQKENIIDESGMPKERFSAEFPKEGPSILRIQQVVRGDSAAYFCASSPDNQETQYFGPGTRLLVL.